Following are 19 T cell receptor beta chains from one sample sequenced in a study of blood T cell repertoires in COVID-19. Assay used: immunoSEQ multiplex PCR; TCRdb lists only in-frame clones, some missing. The sample yields about 260,000 clones, 88% seen once. Sequencing was carried out using peripheral blood. The receptors were sampled from a human donor in a cohort sampled during active COVID-19.

The chain has TRBV7-8 and TRBJ1-4; D is uncertain. The V gene's germline CDR1 is SGHVS and CDR2 FQNEAQ. The length of the CDR3 is 13 residues. V lost 7 bases and J 8 bases, leaving 14 bases between the germline ends. The CDR3 DNA reads TGTGCCAGCACCCCCGTGGGAGGAGAAAAACTGTTTTTT. This gives the protein CASTPVGGEKLFF.

J is TRBJ1-2 and V is TRBV27, with no clear D. V was pared by 4 bases and J by 6 bases, with 9 bases between. The CDR3 length is 12 residues. Germline loops: CDR1 MNHEY, CDR2 SMNVEV (reference sequence). CDR3 region: CASSSRGDGYTF. The CDR3 DNA is TGTGCCAGCAGTTCCCGGGGAGATGGCTACACCTTC.

The V and J genes are TRBV7-9 and TRBJ1-2, with 10 bases lining up with TRBD1. The CDR3 length is 18 residues. The J segment lost 3 bases and the V segment lost 5 bases, leaving 15 bases of the junction unmatched. Germline CDR1 is SEHNR and CDR2 is FQNEAQ (reference sequence). Here the CDR3 DNA reads TGTGCCAGCAGCCCAGCATCGACAGGGGGCGCGAATGACTATGGCTACACCTTC. It encodes CASSPASTGGANDYGYTF.

The CDR3 DNA reads TGTGCCAGCAGCGGAAAGGGGACAGGGTTTGGGAGCAATCAGCCCCAGCATTTT. Amino acid sequence: CASSGKGTGFGSNQPQHF. The chain combines TRBV5-8 with TRBJ1-5; 9 bases line up with TRBD1. The junction had 12 bases not matched to a gene; V was cut back by 4 bases and J by 1 base. The germline CDR1 and CDR2 sequences are SGHTS and YDEGEE. This CDR3 comprises 18 residues. The variable domain in full, completed from reference TRBV5-8 and TRBJ1-5, reads EAGVTQSPTHLIKTRGQQATLRCSPISGHTSVYWYQQALGLGLQFLLWYDEGEERNRGNFPPRFSGRQFPNYSSELNVNALELEDSALYLCASSGKGTGFGSNQPQHFGDGTRLSIL.

The CDR3 loop reads CASSQLRSGANVLTF. As DNA, the CDR3 is TGCGCCAGCAGCCAGTTGAGGTCTGGGGCCAACGTCCTGACTTTC. The chain uses TRBV4-1 and TRBJ2-6, with unresolved D. The germline V gene has CDR1 MGHRA and CDR2 YSYEKL. This CDR3 is built from 15 residues. V was trimmed by 3 bases and J by 1 base, leaving 7 bases between them.

The chain carries TRBV7-9 and TRBJ1-5, with D tentatively TRBD1 (5 bases). The CDR3 is 14 residues long. Germline V gives CDR1 SEHNR, CDR2 FQNEAQ (reference sequence). Deletions cut 5 bases from V and 3 bases from J, with 11 bases between. The CDR3: CASSRAGYNQPQHF. The DNA of the CDR3 is TGTGCCAGCAGCCGTGCAGGGTACAATCAGCCCCAGCATTTT.

This sequence joins TRBV29-1 and TRBJ1-2, with 7 bases that match TRBD1. V lost 2 bases to trimming and J lost 2 bases; unmatched junction nucleotides: 5. Germline V CDR1 and CDR2: SQVTM, ANQGSEA. This CDR3 comprises 14 residues. In DNA, the CDR3 is TGCAGCGTTGAAAGGTCAGGGGGGAACTATGGCTACACCTTC. Translated, it gives CSVERSGGNYGYTF.

V usage is TRBV4-3 and J usage is TRBJ1-6; the match to TRBD1 covers 7 bases. Germline V CDR1 and CDR2: LGHNA, YSLEER. The CDR3 contains 17 residues. The V gene end was trimmed by 4 bases and the J gene end by 9 bases; junction bases not matched to a gene: 15. The DNA of the CDR3 is TGCGCCAGCAGCCCAAGCCAAGGGTGGGACAGTATTTCACCCCTCCACTTT. It codes for CASSPSQGWDSISPLHF.

V usage is TRBV6-1 and J usage is TRBJ1-5, with D possibly matching TRBD1 (5 bases). Germline V gene data show CDR1 as MNHNS and CDR2 as SASEGT. Trimming cost V 1 base and J 7 bases, with 14 bases left between them. CDR3 length: 15 amino acids. The CDR3 nucleotides are TGTGCCAGCAGTGAAGTGGGGGGTGAAGGACAGCCCCAGCATTTT. Translation gives CASSEVGGEGQPQHF.

The genes are TRBV6-2 or TRBV6-3 and TRBJ2-7, with 13 positions matching TRBD2. V was pared by 2 bases and J by 6 bases, with 16 bases of the junction left unmatched. Germline CDR1 reads MNHEY; CDR2 reads SVGEGT. The length of the CDR3 is 19 residues. This CDR3 is CASSYGTSGDLGPRREQYF. The CDR3 DNA follows: TGTGCCAGCAGTTACGGGACTAGCGGGGATCTCGGGCCCCGGCGCGAGCAGTACTTC.

This clone was picked up a small number of times. The chain joins TRBV19 to TRBJ2-7, with TRBD2 identical over 8 bases. Germline assignment: CDR1 LNHDA and CDR2 SQIVND (reference sequence). V was pared by 3 bases and J by 2 bases, with 9 bases of the junction left unmatched. CDR3 length: 16 residues. This CDR3 reads CASSIVGGRFPYEQYF. The DNA of the CDR3 is TGTGCCAGTAGTATCGTCGGCGGGAGGTTCCCCTACGAGCAGTACTTC.

This clone was observed once. The CDR3 DNA sequence: TGTGCCAGCAGTCTGACAGAAAGCGAGCAGTACTTC. The encoded protein is CASSLTESEQYF. The chain carries TRBV12-3 or TRBV12-4 and TRBJ2-7; a weak D match, TRBD1 (5 bases). The CDR3 is made up of 12 amino acids. V was trimmed by 5 bases and J by 6 bases, leaving 11 bases between them.

The chain combines TRBV9 with TRBJ1-2, with 7 bases lining up with TRBD1. J lost 4 bases, V lost 0 bases, and 3 bases had no gene match. Germline CDR1 and CDR2: SGDLS and YYNGEE. The CDR3 runs 14 residues. CDR3 DNA sequence: TGTGCCAGCAGCGTAGAGGGGGCGGGCTATGGCTACACCTTC. This gives the protein CASSVEGAGYGYTF.

The gene calls are TRBV19 and TRBJ1-5; D gene ambiguous. The CDR3 consists of 14 residues. V was shortened by 8 bases and J by 4 bases, with 15 bases between the two germline ends. Germline lookup yields CDR1 LNHDA and CDR2 SQIVND (reference sequence). CDR3 in amino acids: CASSGSGGNQPQHF. As DNA, the CDR3 is TGTGCCAGTTCCGGGTCGGGAGGGAATCAGCCCCAGCATTTT.

This chain links TRBV19 with TRBJ2-1; D possibly corresponds to TRBD1 (6 bases). CDR1 is LNHDA, CDR2 SQIVND, per germline (reference sequence). CDR3 length: 11 amino acids. V lost 3 bases, J lost 13 bases, and 10 bases lay in between. In DNA form, the CDR3 reads TGTGCCAGTAGTATCTCAGGGACACAGTTCTTC. Translated, it gives CASSISGTQFF.

V gene TRBV2 combines with J gene TRBJ1-2; no clear D. V shed 6 bases and J shed 0 bases, with 20 bases lying between them. CDR1 is SNHLY, CDR2 FYNNEI, per germline. This CDR3 is built from 17 residues. Here the CDR3 reads CASRPPFPIAANYGYTF. The CDR3 DNA sequence: TGTGCCAGCAGACCTCCCTTTCCGATAGCAGCTAACTATGGCTACACCTTC.

J is TRBJ2-5 and V is TRBV9, with unresolved D. The length of the CDR3 is 15 residues. Germline loops: CDR1 SGDLS, CDR2 YYNGEE. V was clipped by 1 base and J by 5 bases, with 15 bases between them. In DNA, the CDR3 is TGTGCCAGCAGCGTACAGGTGGGTCCTGAGGAGACCCAGTACTTC. It yields the protein CASSVQVGPEETQYF.

This chain links TRBV6-5 with TRBJ1-2, with 7 bases aligning to TRBD1. This CDR3 has 16 residues. CDR1 MNHEY and CDR2 SVGAGI come from the germline V gene. Losses at the gene ends were 4 bases for V and 2 bases for J; bases not matched to a gene: 10. For the CDR3, the DNA is TGTGCCAGCAGTTCGTCCCTACAGGGGACGAACTATGGCTACACCTTC. Translated: CASSSSLQGTNYGYTF.

The chain joins TRBV6-6 to TRBJ1-2; D might be TRBD1 (6 bases). V lost 5 bases to trimming and J lost 2 bases, with 12 bases between them. Germline V gene lookup returns CDR1 MNHNY and CDR2 SVGAGI (reference sequence). This CDR3 comprises 14 residues. CDR3 region: CASSPPGQNYGYTF. CDR3 bases: TGTGCCAGCAGTCCACCGGGACAAAACTATGGCTACACCTTC.